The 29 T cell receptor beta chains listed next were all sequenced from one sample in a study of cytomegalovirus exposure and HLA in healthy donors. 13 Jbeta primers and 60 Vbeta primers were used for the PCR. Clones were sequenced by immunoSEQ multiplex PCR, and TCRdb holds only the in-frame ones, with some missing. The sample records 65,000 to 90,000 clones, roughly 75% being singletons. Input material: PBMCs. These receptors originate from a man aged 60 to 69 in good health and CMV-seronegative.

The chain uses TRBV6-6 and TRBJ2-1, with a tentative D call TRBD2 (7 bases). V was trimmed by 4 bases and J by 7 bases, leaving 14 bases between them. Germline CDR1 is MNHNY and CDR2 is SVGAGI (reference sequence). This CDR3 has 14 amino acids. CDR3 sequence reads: CASSWAGARNEQFF. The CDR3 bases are TGTGCCAGCAGTTGGGCGGGGGCAAGAAATGAGCAGTTCTTC.

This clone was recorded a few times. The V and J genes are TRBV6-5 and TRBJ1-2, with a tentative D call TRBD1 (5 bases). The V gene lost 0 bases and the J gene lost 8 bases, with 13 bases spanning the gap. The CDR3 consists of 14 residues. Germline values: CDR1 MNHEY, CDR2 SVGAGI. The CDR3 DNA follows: TGTGCCAGCAGTTACTCTCCCAGGGTTGGGGGCTACACCTTC. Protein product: CASSYSPRVGGYTF.

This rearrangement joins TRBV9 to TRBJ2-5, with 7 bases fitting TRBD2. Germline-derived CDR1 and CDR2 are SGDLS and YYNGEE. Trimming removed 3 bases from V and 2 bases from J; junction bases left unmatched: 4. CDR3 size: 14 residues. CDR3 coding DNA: TGTGCCAGCAGCGAGGGCGGGGGACAAGAGACCCAGTACTTC. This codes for CASSEGGGQETQYF.

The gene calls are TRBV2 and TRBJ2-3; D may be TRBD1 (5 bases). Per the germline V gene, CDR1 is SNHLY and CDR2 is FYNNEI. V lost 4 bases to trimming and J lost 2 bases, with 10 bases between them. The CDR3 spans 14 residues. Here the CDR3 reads CASSVDSDTDTQYF. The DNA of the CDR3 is TGTGCCAGCAGTGTTGACAGTGACACAGATACGCAGTATTTT.

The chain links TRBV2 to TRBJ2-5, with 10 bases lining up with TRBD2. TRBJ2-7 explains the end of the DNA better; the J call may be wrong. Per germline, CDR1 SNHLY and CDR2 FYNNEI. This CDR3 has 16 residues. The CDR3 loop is CASTEPGLADSYEQYF. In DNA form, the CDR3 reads TGTGCCAGCACCGAACCCGGACTAGCGGACTCCTACGAGCAGTACTTC.

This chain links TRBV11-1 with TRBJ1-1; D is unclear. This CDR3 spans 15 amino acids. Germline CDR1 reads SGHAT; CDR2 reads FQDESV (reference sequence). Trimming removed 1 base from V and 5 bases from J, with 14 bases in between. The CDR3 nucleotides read TGTGCCAGCAGCTTAGGGCGGGATGTTGGGACTGAAGCTTTCTTT. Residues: CASSLGRDVGTEAFF.

CDR3 DNA: TGTGCCTGGAGTGATGGCGGGGGGGTTCCAAATACGCAGTATTTT. It is translated as CAWSDGGGVPNTQYF. The rearrangement links TRBV30 to TRBJ2-3; the match to TRBD2 covers 9 bases. J gave up 7 bases and V 1 base, and 9 bases lay outside the gene matches. The length of the CDR3 is 15 residues. Germline values: CDR1 GTSNPN, CDR2 SVGIG (reference sequence). The full variable domain, rest sourced from reference TRBV30 and TRBJ2-3, is SQTIHQWPATLVQPVGSPLSLECTVEGTSNPNLYWYRQAAGRGLQLLFYSVGIGQISSEVPQNLSASRPQDRQFILSSKKLLLSDSGFYLCAWSDGGGVPNTQYFGPGTRLTVL.

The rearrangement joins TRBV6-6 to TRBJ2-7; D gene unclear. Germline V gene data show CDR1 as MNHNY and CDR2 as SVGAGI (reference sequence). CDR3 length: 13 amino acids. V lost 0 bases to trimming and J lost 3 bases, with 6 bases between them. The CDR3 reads CASSYSHGYEQYF. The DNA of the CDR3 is TGTGCCAGCAGTTACTCCCACGGCTACGAGCAGTACTTC.

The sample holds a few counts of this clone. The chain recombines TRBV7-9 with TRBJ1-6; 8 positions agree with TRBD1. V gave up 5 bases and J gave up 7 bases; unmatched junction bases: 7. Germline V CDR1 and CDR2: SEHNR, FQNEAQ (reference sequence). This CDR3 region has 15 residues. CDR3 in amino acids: CASSAWTGRNSPLHF. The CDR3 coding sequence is TGTGCCAGCAGCGCCTGGACAGGGAGAAATTCACCCCTCCACTTT.

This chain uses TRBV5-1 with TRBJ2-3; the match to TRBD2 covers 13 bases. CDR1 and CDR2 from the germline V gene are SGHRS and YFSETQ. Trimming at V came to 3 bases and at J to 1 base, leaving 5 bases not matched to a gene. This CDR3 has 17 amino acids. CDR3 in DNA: TGCGCCAGCAGCTCCGGGACTAGCGGGGTAGGCACAGATACGCAGTATTTT. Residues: CASSSGTSGVGTDTQYF.

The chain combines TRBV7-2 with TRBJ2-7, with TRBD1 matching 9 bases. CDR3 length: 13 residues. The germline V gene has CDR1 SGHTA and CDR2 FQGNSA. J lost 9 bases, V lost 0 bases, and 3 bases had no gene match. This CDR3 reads CASSLAGQGRQYF. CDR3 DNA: TGTGCCAGCAGCTTAGCGGGACAGGGTCGGCAGTACTTC. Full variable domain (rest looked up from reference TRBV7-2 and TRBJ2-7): GAGVSQSPSNKVTEKGKDVELRCDPISGHTALYWYRQSLGQGLEFLIYFQGNSAPDKSGLPSDRFSAERTGGSVSTLTIQRTQQEDSAVYLCASSLAGQGRQYFGPGTRLTVT.

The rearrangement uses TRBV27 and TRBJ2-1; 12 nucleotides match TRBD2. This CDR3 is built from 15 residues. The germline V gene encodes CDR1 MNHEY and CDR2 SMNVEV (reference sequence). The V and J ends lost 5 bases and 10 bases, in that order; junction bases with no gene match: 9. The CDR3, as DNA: TGTGCCAGCAGTCACCTAGCGGGGGGGTACATCGAGCAGTTCTTC. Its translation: CASSHLAGGYIEQFF.

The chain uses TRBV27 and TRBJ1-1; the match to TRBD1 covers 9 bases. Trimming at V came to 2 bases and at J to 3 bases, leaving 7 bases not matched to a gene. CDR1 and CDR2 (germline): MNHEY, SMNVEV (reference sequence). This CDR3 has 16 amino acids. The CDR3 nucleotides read TGTGCCAGCAGTTTAAGGGGGACAGGGTCTCACACTGAAGCTTTCTTT. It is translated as CASSLRGTGSHTEAFF.

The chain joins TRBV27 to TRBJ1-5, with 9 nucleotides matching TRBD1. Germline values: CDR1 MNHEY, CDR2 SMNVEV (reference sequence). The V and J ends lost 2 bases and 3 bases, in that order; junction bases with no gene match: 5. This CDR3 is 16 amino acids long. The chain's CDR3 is CASSLLGTGFNQPQHF. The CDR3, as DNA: TGTGCCAGCAGTTTACTCGGGACAGGGTTCAATCAGCCCCAGCATTTT.

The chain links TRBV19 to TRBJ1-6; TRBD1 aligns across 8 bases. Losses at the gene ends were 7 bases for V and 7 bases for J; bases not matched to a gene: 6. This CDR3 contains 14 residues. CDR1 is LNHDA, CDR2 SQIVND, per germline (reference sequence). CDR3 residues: CASTDRGRNSPLHF. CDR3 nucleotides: TGTGCCAGTACAGACAGGGGAAGGAATTCACCCCTCCACTTT.

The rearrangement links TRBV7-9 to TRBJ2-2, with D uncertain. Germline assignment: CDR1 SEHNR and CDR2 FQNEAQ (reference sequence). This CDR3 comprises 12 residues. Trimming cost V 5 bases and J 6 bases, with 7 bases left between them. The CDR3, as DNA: TGTGCCAGCAGCGCAGAGGCCGGGGAGCTGTTTTTT. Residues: CASSAEAGELFF.

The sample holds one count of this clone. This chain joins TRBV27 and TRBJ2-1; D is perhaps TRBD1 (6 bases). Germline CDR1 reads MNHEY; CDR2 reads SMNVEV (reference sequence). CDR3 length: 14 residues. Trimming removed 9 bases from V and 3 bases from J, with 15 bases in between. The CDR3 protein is CASTDSVDYNEQFF. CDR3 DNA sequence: TGTGCCAGTACGGACAGCGTAGACTACAATGAGCAGTTCTTC.

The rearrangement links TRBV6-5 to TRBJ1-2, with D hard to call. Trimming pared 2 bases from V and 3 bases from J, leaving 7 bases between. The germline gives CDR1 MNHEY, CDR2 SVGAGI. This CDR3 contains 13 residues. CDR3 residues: CASSYGQDYGYTF. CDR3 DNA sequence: TGTGCCAGCAGTTACGGCCAGGACTATGGCTACACCTTC.

This chain's CDR3 is CASSPTLGAGDYNEQFF. The DNA of the CDR3 is TGTGCCAGCAGCCCCACCCTAGGTGCGGGGGACTACAATGAGCAGTTCTTC. The chain uses TRBV7-3 and TRBJ2-1; 7 bases agree with TRBD2. This CDR3 is 17 amino acids long. CDR1 is SGHTA and CDR2 is FQGTGA in the germline V gene. V trimming: 5 bases; J trimming: 3 bases; junction bases outside the gene matches: 13.

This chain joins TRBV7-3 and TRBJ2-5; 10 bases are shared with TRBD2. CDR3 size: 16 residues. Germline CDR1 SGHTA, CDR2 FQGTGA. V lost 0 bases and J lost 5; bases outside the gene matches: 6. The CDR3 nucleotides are TGTGCCAGCAGCTTAACACTAGCGGGGTTGGGGGAGACCCAGTACTTC. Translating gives CASSLTLAGLGETQYF.

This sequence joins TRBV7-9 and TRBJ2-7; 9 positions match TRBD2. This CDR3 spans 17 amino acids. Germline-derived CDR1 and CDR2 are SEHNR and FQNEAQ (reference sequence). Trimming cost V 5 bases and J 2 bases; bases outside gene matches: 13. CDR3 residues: CASSPPRLAVTAYEQYF. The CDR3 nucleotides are TGTGCCAGCAGCCCTCCTAGACTAGCGGTCACCGCCTACGAGCAGTACTTC.

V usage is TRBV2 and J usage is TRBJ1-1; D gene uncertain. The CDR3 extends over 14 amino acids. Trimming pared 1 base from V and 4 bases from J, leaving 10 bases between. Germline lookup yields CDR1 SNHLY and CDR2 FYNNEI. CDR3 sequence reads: CASSEGGLGTEAFF. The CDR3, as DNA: TGTGCCAGCAGTGAAGGCGGCCTCGGCACTGAAGCTTTCTTT.

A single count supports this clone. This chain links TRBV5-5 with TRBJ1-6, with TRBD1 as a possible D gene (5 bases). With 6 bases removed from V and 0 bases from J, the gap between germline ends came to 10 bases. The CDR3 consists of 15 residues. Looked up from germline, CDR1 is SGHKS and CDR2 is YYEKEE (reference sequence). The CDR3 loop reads CASTQGGSYNSPLHF. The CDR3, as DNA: TGTGCCAGCACCCAGGGTGGCTCCTATAATTCACCCCTCCACTTT.

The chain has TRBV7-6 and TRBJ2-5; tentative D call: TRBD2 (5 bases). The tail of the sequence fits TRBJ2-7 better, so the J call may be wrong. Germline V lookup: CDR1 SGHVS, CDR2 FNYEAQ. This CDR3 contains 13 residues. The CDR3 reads CASSLGETYEQYF. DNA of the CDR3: TGTGCCAGCAGCTTAGGGGAGACCTACGAGCAGTACTTC.

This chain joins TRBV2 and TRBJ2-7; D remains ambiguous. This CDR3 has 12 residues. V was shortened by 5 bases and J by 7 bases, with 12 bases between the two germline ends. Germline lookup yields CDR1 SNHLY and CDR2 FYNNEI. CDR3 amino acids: CASSPWFEEQYF. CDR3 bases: TGTGCCAGCAGTCCCTGGTTTGAGGAGCAGTACTTC.

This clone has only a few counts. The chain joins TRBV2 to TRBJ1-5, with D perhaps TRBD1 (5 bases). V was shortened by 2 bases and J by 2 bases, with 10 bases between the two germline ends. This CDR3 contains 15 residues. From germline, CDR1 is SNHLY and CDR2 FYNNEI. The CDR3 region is CASSEQGAGNQPQHF. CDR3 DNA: TGTGCCAGCAGTGAACAGGGTGCCGGCAATCAGCCCCAGCATTTT. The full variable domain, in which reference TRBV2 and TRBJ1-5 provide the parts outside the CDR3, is EPEVTQTPSHQVTQMGQEVILRCVPISNHLYFYWYRQILGQKVEFLVSFYNNEISEKSEIFDDQFSVERPDGSNFTLKIRSTKLEDSAMYFCASSEQGAGNQPQHFGDGTRLSIL.

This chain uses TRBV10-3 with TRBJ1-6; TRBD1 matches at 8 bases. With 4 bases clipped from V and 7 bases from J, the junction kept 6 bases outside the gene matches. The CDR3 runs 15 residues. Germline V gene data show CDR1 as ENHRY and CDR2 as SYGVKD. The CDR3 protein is CAISGQGSKNSPLHF. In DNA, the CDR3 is TGTGCCATCAGTGGACAGGGGAGTAAGAATTCACCCCTCCACTTT.

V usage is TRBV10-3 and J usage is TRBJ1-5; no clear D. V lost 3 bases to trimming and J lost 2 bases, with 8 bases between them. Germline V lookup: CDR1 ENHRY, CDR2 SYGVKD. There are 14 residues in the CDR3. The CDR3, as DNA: TGTGCCATCAGTGACGGGGTAGGCAATCAGCCCCAGCATTTT. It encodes CAISDGVGNQPQHF.

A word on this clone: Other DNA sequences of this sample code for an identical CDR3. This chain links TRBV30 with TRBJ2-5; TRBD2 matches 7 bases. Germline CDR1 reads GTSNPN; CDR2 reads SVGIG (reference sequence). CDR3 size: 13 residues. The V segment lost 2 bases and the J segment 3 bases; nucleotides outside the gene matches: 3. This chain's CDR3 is CAWSSGGEETQYF. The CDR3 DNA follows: TGTGCCTGGAGTTCGGGGGGTGAAGAGACCCAGTACTTC. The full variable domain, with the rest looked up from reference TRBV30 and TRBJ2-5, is SQTIHQWPATLVQPVGSPLSLECTVEGTSNPNLYWYRQAAGRGLQLLFYSVGIGQISSEVPQNLSASRPQDRQFILSSKKLLLSDSGFYLCAWSSGGEETQYFGPGTRLLVL.